This T cell receptor (beta chain) was profiled in a study of T cell responses to AZD1222 COVID-19 vaccine. Study-wide findings and caveats: The study identified only 6 or 7 AZD1222 recipients as seropositive at baseline. The reported proportion of spike-specific TCRs targeting unmutated variant regions was nearly half.

As for this clone: Its antigen is not identified.

The CDR3 is 14 residues long. Germline V gives CDR1 MGHRA, CDR2 YSYEKL. Trimming stripped 6 bases from V and 2 bases from J, with 12 bases between. Method: immunoSEQ multiplex PCR; TCRdb's copy keeps in-frame clones and lacks some. The data contain approximately 98,000 clones, more than 70% of them singletons. The clonotype originates from an adult in good health. The sample here was peripheral blood, taken on day 0 of MenACWY control vaccination. The genes are TRBV4-1 and TRBJ2-3, with D maybe TRBD1 (5 bases). The CDR3 reads CASRETEATDTQYF. For the CDR3, the DNA is TGCGCCAGCAGGGAGACAGAGGCCACAGATACGCAGTATTTT.